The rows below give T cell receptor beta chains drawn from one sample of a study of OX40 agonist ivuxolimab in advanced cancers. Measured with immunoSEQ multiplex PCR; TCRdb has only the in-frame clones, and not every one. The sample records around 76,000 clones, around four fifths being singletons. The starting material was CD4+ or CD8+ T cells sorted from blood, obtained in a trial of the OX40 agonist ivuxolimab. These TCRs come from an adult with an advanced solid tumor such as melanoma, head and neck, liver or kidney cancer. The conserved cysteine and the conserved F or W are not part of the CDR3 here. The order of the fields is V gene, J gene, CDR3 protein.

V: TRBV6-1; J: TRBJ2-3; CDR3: ASSDSGDTQY
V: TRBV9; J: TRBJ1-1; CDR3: ASSAMFATEAF
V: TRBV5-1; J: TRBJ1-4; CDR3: ASTPGTAGGEKLF
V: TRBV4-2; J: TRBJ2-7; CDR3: ASSHSQHEQY
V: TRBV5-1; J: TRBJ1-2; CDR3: ASSQGTVNYGYT
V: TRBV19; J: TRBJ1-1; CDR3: ASSIPARARGTEAF
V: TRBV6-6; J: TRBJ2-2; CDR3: ASTGMGGKSGELF
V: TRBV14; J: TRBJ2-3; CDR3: ASSQGTGSSTDTQY
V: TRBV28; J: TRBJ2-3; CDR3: ASSPAGRGTDTQY
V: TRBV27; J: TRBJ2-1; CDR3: ASSTGRYNEQF
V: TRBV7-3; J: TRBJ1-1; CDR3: ASSSTGADTEAF
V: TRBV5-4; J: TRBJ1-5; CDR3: ASSLEPQGAGWQPQH
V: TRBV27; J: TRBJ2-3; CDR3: ASSLQGSTDTQY
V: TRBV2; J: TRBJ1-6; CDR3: ASSGHNSPLH
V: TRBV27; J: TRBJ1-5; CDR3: ASSRTGGGQPQH
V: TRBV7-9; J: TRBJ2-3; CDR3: ASSPLGGRGDTQY
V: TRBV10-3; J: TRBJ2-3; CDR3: AIRLAGGDTQY
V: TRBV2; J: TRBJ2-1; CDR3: ASSEEAGGRSEQF
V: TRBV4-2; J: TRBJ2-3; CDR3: ASSQDGGGGGTDTQY
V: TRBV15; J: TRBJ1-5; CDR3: ATSRALGSNQPQH
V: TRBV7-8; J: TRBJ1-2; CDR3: ASSATGEGYGYT
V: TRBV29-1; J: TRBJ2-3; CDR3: SVETGAADTQY
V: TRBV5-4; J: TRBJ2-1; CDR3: ASSLDLLGEQF
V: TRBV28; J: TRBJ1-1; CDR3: ASSLFQGATTEAF
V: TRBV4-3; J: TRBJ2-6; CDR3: ASSQDLVLASSGANVLT
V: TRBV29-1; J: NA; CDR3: SVEGPGQGGEQY
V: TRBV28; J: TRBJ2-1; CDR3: ASSLGGEQF
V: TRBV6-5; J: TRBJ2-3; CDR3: ASSYNRGADTQY
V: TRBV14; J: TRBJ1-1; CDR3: ASSPFSHTEAF
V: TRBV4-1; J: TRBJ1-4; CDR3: ASSQNGRKLF
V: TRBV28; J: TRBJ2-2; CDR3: ASRQPSAGELF
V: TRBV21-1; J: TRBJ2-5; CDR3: ASSNRDRLRQETQY
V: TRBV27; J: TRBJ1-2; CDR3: ASSFLEGTYGYT
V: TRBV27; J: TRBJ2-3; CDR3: ASSIDGGRTSPGTDTQY
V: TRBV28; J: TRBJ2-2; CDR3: ASSSTGNTGELF
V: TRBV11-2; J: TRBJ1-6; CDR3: ASSRDRLSSYNSPLH
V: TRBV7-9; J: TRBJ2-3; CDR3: ASSLRTSPDTQY
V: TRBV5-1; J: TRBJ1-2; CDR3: ASSSRGTNYGYT
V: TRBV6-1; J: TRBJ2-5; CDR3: ASSEVAPSGGYQETQY
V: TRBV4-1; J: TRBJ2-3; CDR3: ASSQDFTRMDTQY
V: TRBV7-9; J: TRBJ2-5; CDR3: ASSHPGQGLETQY
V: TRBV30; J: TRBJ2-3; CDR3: AWGSGTDTQY
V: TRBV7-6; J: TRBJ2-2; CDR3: ASSLFTPQGQGNTGELF
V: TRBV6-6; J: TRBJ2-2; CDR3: ASRGTGLNTGELF
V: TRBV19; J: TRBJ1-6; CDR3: ASSSQGAQGVSPLH
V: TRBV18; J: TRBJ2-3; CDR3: ASSPPMDTQY
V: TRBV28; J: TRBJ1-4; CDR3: ASSPAGTGDEKLF
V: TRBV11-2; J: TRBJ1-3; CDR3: ASSPSGGAGNTIY
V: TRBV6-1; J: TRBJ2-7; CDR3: ASSGRTYYEQY
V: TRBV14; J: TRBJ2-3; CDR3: ASSQGRWRGDTQY
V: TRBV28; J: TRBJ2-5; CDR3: ATAIAPKEETQY
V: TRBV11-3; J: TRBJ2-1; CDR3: ASSPGGRSYNEQF
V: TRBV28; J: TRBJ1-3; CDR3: ASSSHTLSSGNTIY
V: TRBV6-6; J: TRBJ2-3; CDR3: ASVKAGPGDTQY